Below are 20 T cell receptor beta chains sequenced from a single sample in a study of blood T cells in healthy people across ages. A second about 7 to 12 cycle PCR used barcoded and J-beta primers. TCRdb itself ran the 5' RACE reads through MiXCR, one entry per CDR3 protein. Among over 1,500,000 distinct CDR3 sequences listed, about 49% were seen once. What was sequenced was blood. Every receptor here comes from a middle-aged woman in good health.

As regards this clonotype: Relative to the germline gene, one junction end is altered; a read error may explain this. V and J are TRBV4-2 and TRBJ2-6; no clear D. The CDR3 covers 16 residues. Germline V gene lookup returns CDR1 LGHNA and CDR2 YNFKEQ. The CDR3 coding sequence is TGTGCCAGCAGCAAAGACGGTGGCTCTGGGGCCAACGTCCTGACTTTC. This sequence encodes CASSKDGGSGANVLTF.

As DNA, the CDR3 is TGTGCCAGCAGCCAAGTAACACGGATTCCCTACGAGCAGTACTTC. It encodes CASSQVTRIPYEQYF. The chain has TRBV3-1 and TRBJ2-7; D unclear. V gave up 1 base and J gave up 2 bases, with 12 bases separating them. The germline V gene encodes CDR1 LGHDT and CDR2 YNNKEL (reference sequence). The CDR3 length is 15 residues.

The genes are TRBV29-1 and TRBJ1-5, with no clear D. The CDR3 consists of 14 residues. CDR1 and CDR2 from the germline V gene are SQVTM and ANQGSEA. Trimming stripped 5 bases from V and 5 bases from J, with 16 bases between. The CDR3 here is CSVPVLGFYQPQHF. The CDR3 DNA reads TGCAGCGTTCCGGTTTTGGGGTTTTATCAGCCCCAGCATTTT.

This clonotype has just a few counts. The chain combines TRBV5-1 with TRBJ2-5; TRBD2 matches at 15 bases. The CDR3 is made up of 14 amino acids. From germline, CDR1 is SGHRS and CDR2 YFSETQ. Trimming cost V 7 bases and J 5 bases; bases outside gene matches: 3. CDR3 amino acids: CASRTSGGAETQYF. CDR3 sequence (DNA): TGCGCCAGCCGGACTAGCGGGGGGGCCGAGACCCAGTACTTC.

The V call is TRBV27, the J call TRBJ1-2, with 7 nucleotides matching TRBD1. This CDR3 is built from 13 residues. The V gene end was trimmed by 5 bases and the J gene end by 4 bases; junction bases not matched to a gene: 4. Germline loops: CDR1 MNHEY, CDR2 SMNVEV (reference sequence). The CDR3, as DNA: TGTGCCAGCAGTAAGGGACAGTTCTATGGCTACACCTTC. Residues: CASSKGQFYGYTF.

This chain joins TRBV24-1 and TRBJ2-1; 9 bases fit TRBD1. This CDR3 spans 20 amino acids. The trim removed 0 bases at V and 3 bases at J, leaving 14 bases unmatched. The V gene's germline CDR1 is KGHDR and CDR2 SFDVKD. CDR3 amino acids: CATSDLVTGGQGGDYNEQFF. The CDR3 DNA reads TGTGCCACCAGTGATTTGGTCACAGGGGGCCAGGGGGGGGACTACAATGAGCAGTTCTTC.

This clonotype was counted only a few times. This chain links TRBV25-1 with TRBJ2-4, with unresolved D. V shed 7 bases and J shed 0 bases, with 10 bases lying between them. Germline V gene lookup returns CDR1 MGHDK and CDR2 SYGVNS. The CDR3 is 14 amino acids. This CDR3 reads CASIGPGAKNIQYF. Written as DNA, the CDR3 is TGTGCCAGCATAGGTCCAGGAGCCAAAAACATTCAGTACTTC.

Concerning this clonotype: A clone one base away is much larger, so this may be a read error. The chain combines TRBV20-1 with TRBJ2-7, with a tentative D call TRBD1 (6 bases). The length of the CDR3 is 14 residues. V shed 6 bases and J shed 0 bases, with 15 bases lying between them. CDR1 is DFQATT, CDR2 SNEGSKA, per germline (reference sequence). DNA of the CDR3: TGCAGTGCAAATAGGGACACTGGCTCCTACGAGCAGTACTTC. Its translation: CSANRDTGSYEQYF.

The CDR3 loop reads CASSLEFSTGGVEETQYF. The CDR3 DNA is TGTGCCAGCAGCTTAGAGTTCTCTACAGGGGGAGTTGAAGAGACCCAGTACTTC. The rearrangement joins TRBV11-2 to TRBJ2-5, with 8 bases that match TRBD1. Trimming removed 0 bases from V and 3 bases from J; junction bases left unmatched: 12. Germline CDR1 SGHAT, CDR2 FQNNGV. This CDR3 has 18 amino acids.

The rearrangement links TRBV6-1 to TRBJ2-7; D is possibly TRBD1 or TRBD2 (7 bases each). The CDR3 contains 15 residues. Germline V gene sequence: CDR1 MNHNS, CDR2 SASEGT. Trimming left V 1 base short and J 4 bases short, with 14 bases between. The chain's CDR3 is CASSEEAGGVYEQYF. DNA of the CDR3: TGTGCCAGCAGTGAAGAGGCAGGGGGGGTTTACGAGCAGTACTTC.

V usage is TRBV7-3 and J usage is TRBJ1-5; D is undetermined. CDR1 and CDR2 from the germline V gene are SGHTA and FQGTGA. Deletions cut 11 bases from V and 2 bases from J, with 13 bases between. The CDR3 is 13 amino acids. The CDR3 nucleotides read TGTGCCTCAGCTCGGACTCGCAATCAGCCCCAGCATTTT. This sequence encodes CASARTRNQPQHF.

The chain joins TRBV24-1 to TRBJ2-2; no definite D call. Trimming left V 1 base short and J 3 bases short, with 8 bases between. The CDR3 has 15 residues. CDR1 is KGHDR and CDR2 is SFDVKD in the germline V gene. CDR3 residues: CATSDFPRDTGELFF. CDR3 coding DNA: TGTGCCACCAGTGATTTTCCCAGAGACACCGGGGAGCTGTTTTTT.

This sequence joins TRBV14 and TRBJ1-4; D unresolved. Trimming removed 1 base at V and 5 bases at J, with 17 bases between. The CDR3 loop spans 17 amino acids. Per the germline V gene, CDR1 is SGHDN and CDR2 is FVKESK. CDR3 nucleotides: TGTGCCAGCAGCCAAGTTCACAGTCTCTATGGGAATGAAAAACTGTTTTTT. As protein: CASSQVHSLYGNEKLFF.

This clonotype has more than one count but fewer than ten. The rearrangement uses TRBV7-2 and TRBJ2-1, with D perhaps matching TRBD1 or TRBD2 (5 bases each). The CDR3 spans 14 residues. V lost 1 base and J 11 bases, leaving 15 bases between the germline ends. From germline, CDR1 is SGHTA and CDR2 FQGNSA. CDR3 in amino acids: CASSLVTQGRQQFF. The CDR3, as DNA: TGTGCCAGCAGCTTAGTGACTCAGGGACGGCAGCAGTTCTTC.

This clonotype has more than one count but fewer than ten. The chain employs TRBV5-5 and TRBJ1-2; 8 bases agree with TRBD1. The germline gives CDR1 SGHKS, CDR2 YYEKEE (reference sequence). The CDR3 is 15 residues long. V shed 4 bases and J 6 bases; nucleotides not matched to a gene: 11. The CDR3 here is CASSQDRGRINGYTF. The CDR3 region has the DNA TGTGCCAGCAGCCAAGACAGGGGCCGAATCAATGGCTACACCTTC.

CDR3 sequence: CSAPTPINYGYTF. CDR3 DNA: TGCAGTGCTCCCACCCCAATTAACTATGGCTACACCTTC. The chain links TRBV20-1 to TRBJ1-2; D gene ambiguous. With 5 bases removed from V and 1 base from J, the gap between germline ends came to 11 bases. This CDR3 contains 13 residues. Germline assignment: CDR1 DFQATT and CDR2 SNEGSKA (reference sequence).

Note on this clonotype: At one of its ends the junction is not consistent with the germline gene, which may arise from a read error. The chain has TRBV5-6 and TRBJ2-5; 8 bases are a match to TRBD1. Germline CDR1 and CDR2: SGHDT and YYEEEE. The CDR3 is 16 amino acids. The CDR3 DNA reads TGTGCTAGCAGCTTGAGGCAGGGGGCGTACCAAGAGACCCAGTACTTC. Protein: CASSLRQGAYQETQYF.

J is TRBJ2-3 and V is TRBV6-5, with D perhaps TRBD1 or TRBD2 (5 bases each). Germline-derived CDR1 and CDR2 are MNHEY and SVGAGI. The CDR3 has 18 residues. With 2 bases removed from V and 2 bases from J, the gap between germline ends came to 20 bases. CDR3: CASSYPIPRDPVTDTQYF. CDR3 coding DNA: TGTGCCAGCAGTTACCCTATCCCGAGGGACCCTGTCACAGATACGCAGTATTTT.

This clonotype was seen only a few times. This chain connects TRBV11-2 to TRBJ2-3; tentatively, D is TRBD2 (7 bases). Trimming shortened V by 5 bases and J by 0 bases, and 18 bases separated the two germline ends. Germline V gene sequence: CDR1 SGHAT, CDR2 FQNNGV. CDR3 length equals 17 residues. The chain's CDR3 is CASSPHGGGGSTDTQYF. DNA for the CDR3: TGTGCCAGCAGCCCCCACGGCGGCGGGGGCAGCACAGATACGCAGTATTTT.

V usage is TRBV7-2 and J usage is TRBJ1-6; D is perhaps TRBD1 (5 bases). CDR1 and CDR2 from the germline V gene are SGHTA and FQGNSA. The CDR3 has 14 residues. V was trimmed by 4 bases and J by 7 bases, leaving 11 bases between them. The CDR3: CASSWDRWNSPLHF. The DNA of the CDR3 is TGTGCCAGCAGCTGGGACCGGTGGAATTCACCCCTCCACTTT.